This T cell receptor beta chain was retrieved from a study of cytomegalovirus exposure and HLA in healthy donors. Study results and limitations: Per a prior analysis, the majority of TCR beta V segments were productive roughly 87% or roughly 30% of the time. In a later analysis, TCR beta V- and J-gene trimming was associated with a missense DCLRE1C variant. High specificity and sensitivity for cytomegalovirus status were reported for the classifier.

Both 60 Vbeta primers and 13 Jbeta primers went into the PCR. The authors' processing: Later analysis identified 80 million to 85 million unique TCR beta chains, 9 million to 13 million shared. Assay used: immunoSEQ multiplex PCR; TCRdb lists only in-frame clones, some missing. V and J calls and clone size follow that table, whereas D and trimming were derived from the DNA. Among approximately 110,000 clones listed, about 16% were seen once. In the case of this clone: Its antigen is as yet unknown.

Trimming left V 7 bases short and J 4 bases short, with 17 bases between. Germline V lookup: CDR1 LNHDA, CDR2 SQIVND (reference sequence). The CDR3 covers 15 residues. This rearrangement joins TRBV19 to TRBJ1-5; maybe TRBD1 (5 bases). Specimen: PBMCs. The clonotype was recovered from a female donor in good health and CMV-seronegative. Here the CDR3 DNA reads TGTGCCAGTACCCCGCCAGGGCCCTCGAATCAGCCCCAGCATTTT. Translated, it gives CASTPPGPSNQPQHF. The full variable domain, with the rest looked up from reference TRBV19 and TRBJ1-5, is DGGITQSPKYLFRKEGQNVTLSCEQNLNHDAMYWYRQDPGQGLRLIYYSQIVNDFQKGDIAEGYSVSREKKESFPLTVTSAQKNPTAFYLCASTPPGPSNQPQHFGDGTRLSIL.